This TCR beta chain emerged from a study of T cell repertoires in ileal Crohn's disease. To note about this clone: Its antigen is undetermined.

Time point meaning: inflamed ileum from the surgical specimen. V was shortened by 4 bases and J by 7 bases, with 19 bases between the two germline ends. The CDR3 length is 15 residues. Germline-derived CDR1 and CDR2 are MNHNY and SVGAGI (reference sequence). General study results and limits: Endoscopic recurrence occurred in every patient whose clonality exceeded 26.8%.

Generated by immunoSEQ multiplex PCR, the TCRdb table keeps only in-frame clones and is missing some. The sample includes 9,500 to 12,000 clones, around 86% of them seen just once. The source material was ileal tissue. This sequence originates from an adult with Crohn's disease. The rearrangement links TRBV6-6 to TRBJ2-5, with D maybe TRBD2 (6 bases). CDR3 DNA sequence: TGTGCCAGCAGTTCCCCACAAGGGGCGCGGGGGACCCAGTACTTC. This gives the protein CASSSPQGARGTQYF.